The entry below gives a single T cell receptor beta chain sequence along with its context. Only in-frame clones appear in the TCRdb table, and some are missing; sequencing was by immunoSEQ multiplex PCR. The sample lists fewer than 80,000 clones, around 85% seen once, with around 0.75% in the top ten. Patients with a history of autoimmune disease or on systemic immunosuppression were excluded. This CDR3 is built from 14 residues. The germline gives CDR1 SGHRS, CDR2 YFSETQ. V was trimmed by 1 base and J by 4 bases, leaving 11 bases between them. These data belong to a study of OX40 agonist ivuxolimab in advanced cancers. Study in general: Every 2 weeks, patients got intravenous ivuxolimab at one of six dose levels (0.01-10 mg/kg).

This sequence was found in an adult with an advanced solid tumor such as melanoma, head and neck, liver or kidney cancer. Sequences were derived from CD4+ or CD8+ T cells sorted from blood, sampled in a trial of the OX40 agonist ivuxolimab. The chain links TRBV5-1 to TRBJ2-5; D is undetermined. The CDR3 loop reads CASSLMQVGETQYF. Here the CDR3 DNA reads TGCGCCAGCAGCTTGATGCAGGTCGGAGAGACCCAGTACTTC.